Sequencing of this TCR beta chain was carried out in a study of spatial heterogeneity in lung cancer. Study-wide points: Ubiquitous expanded tumor TCRs were seen in blood more at resection than at follow-up.

Each TCR cDNA molecule carried a unique molecular identifier. In TCRdb, the 5' RACE reads were re-called with MiXCR into one record per CDR3 protein. The table shows nearly 80,000 distinct CDR3 sequences, with 8% occurring only once. This clonotype was detected many times. The antigen is not known. Time point denoted: sample taken at primary tumor resection. Samples came from roughly 72 TRACERx patients with untreated early-stage lung cancer. Unsorted tumor, nontumor lung tissue or cryopreserved PBMC supplied the whole RNA. The sample here was PBMCs, taken at surgery. The clonotype originates from a male donor with early-stage non-small cell lung cancer.

The CDR3 spells CASSLGVGALYEQYF. The CDR3 DNA sequence: TGTGCCAGCAGCTTAGGAGTGGGAGCGCTATACGAGCAGTACTTC. This rearrangement joins TRBV7-3 to TRBJ2-7; a possible D gene is TRBD2 (5 bases). CDR1 is SGHTA, CDR2 FQGTGA, per germline. Trimming left V 2 bases short and J 4 bases short, with 15 bases between. The CDR3 sequence is 15 residues long.